This passage covers 10 T cell receptor beta chains from one sample sequenced in a study of T cell repertoires in cytomegalovirus infection. TCRdb redid the calling of the reads with MiXCR, one entry per CDR3 protein. The sample has fewer than 550,000 distinct CDR3 sequences, more than 15% seen once; the top ten hold 20% to 30%. The material sequenced was CD8+ T cells from PBMCs. Every receptor here comes from a human donor in good health (CMV status not recorded). Some clones in this sample may be carry-over from other donors' samples.

In this sample, this clonotype turned up a few times. The V and J genes are TRBV7-9 and TRBJ2-3; 13 bases fit TRBD2. Per germline, CDR1 SEHNR and CDR2 FQNEAQ (reference sequence). The CDR3 length is 16 residues. V dropped 6 bases and J dropped 3; count of bases not matched to a gene: 6. The CDR3 DNA follows: TGTGCCAGCAGAGGAGGACTAGCGGGAGCGACAGATACGCAGTATTTT. This encodes CASRGGLAGATDTQYF.

The V and J genes are TRBV7-9 and TRBJ2-5, with 9 bases aligning to TRBD1. The J segment lost 1 base and the V segment lost 4 bases, leaving 7 bases of the junction unmatched. Germline CDR1 is SEHNR and CDR2 is FQNEAQ (reference sequence). The CDR3 has 16 residues. CDR3 loop: CASSSIKGQGQETQYF. In DNA, the CDR3 is TGTGCCAGCAGCTCAATCAAGGGACAGGGCCAAGAGACCCAGTACTTC. Complete variable domain (other parts from reference TRBV7-9 and TRBJ2-5): DTGVSQNPRHKITKRGQNVTFRCDPISEHNRLYWYRQTLGQGPEFLTYFQNEAQLEKSRLLSDRFSAERPKGSFSTLEIQRTEQGDSAMYLCASSSIKGQGQETQYFGPGTRLLVL.

The chain carries TRBV6-5 and TRBJ1-2; D gene ambiguous. The CDR3 totals 13 residues. Germline CDR1 MNHEY, CDR2 SVGAGI. The V and J ends lost 2 bases and 2 bases respectively, with 6 bases between them. CDR3 residues: CASSYVGNYGYTF. The CDR3 region has the DNA TGTGCCAGCAGTTACGTCGGAAACTATGGCTACACCTTC.

The CDR3 nucleotides read TGCAGCGTTTTCTTGGGAACAGGGGGCAATGAGCAGTTCTTC. It yields the protein CSVFLGTGGNEQFF. J is TRBJ2-1 and V is TRBV29-1, with TRBD1 identical over 8 bases. Trimming cost V 5 bases and J 6 bases; bases outside gene matches: 9. CDR3 length equals 14 residues. Germline-derived CDR1 and CDR2 are SQVTM and ANQGSEA.

V gene TRBV5-1 combines with J gene TRBJ1-1, with 12 positions matching TRBD1. Losses at the gene ends were 4 bases for V and 0 bases for J; bases not matched to a gene: 7. CDR1 SGHRS and CDR2 YFSETQ come from the germline V gene. The CDR3 totals 17 residues. Here the CDR3 reads CASSPGTGGPMNTEAFF. CDR3 nucleotide sequence: TGCGCCAGCAGCCCCGGGACAGGGGGCCCAATGAACACTGAAGCTTTCTTT.

This clonotype was detected ten times or more. The J gene is TRBJ2-6, the V gene TRBV15; no firm D call. V was cut by 2 bases and J by 1 base, with 9 bases left in between. This CDR3 contains 16 residues. Per germline, CDR1 LNHNV and CDR2 YYDKDF (reference sequence). DNA for the CDR3: TGTGCCACCAGCAGACCTACAATGTCTGGGGCCAACGTCCTGACTTTC. Its translation: CATSRPTMSGANVLTF.

The chain joins TRBV19 to TRBJ2-3, with 9 positions matching TRBD1. The CDR3 extends over 15 amino acids. With 6 bases clipped from V and 4 bases from J, the junction kept 8 bases outside the gene matches. Germline V gene sequence: CDR1 LNHDA, CDR2 SQIVND (reference sequence). Here the CDR3 DNA reads TGTGCCAGTAGCCTCCGGGACAGGGTAGCAGATACGCAGTATTTT. Protein: CASSLRDRVADTQYF.

This clonotype was detected ten times or more. This chain's CDR3 is CASSLGAGPYDSPLHF. Written as DNA, the CDR3 is TGTGCCAGCAGCTTAGGAGCAGGGCCCTACGATTCACCCCTCCACTTT. The chain links TRBV7-8 to TRBJ1-6, with D maybe TRBD1 (5 bases). V lost 1 base and J lost 8, with 15 bases in between. Germline CDR1 reads SGHVS; CDR2 reads FQNEAQ. This CDR3 is 16 amino acids long.

CDR3 sequence: CASSRSSGGTSYNEQFF. The CDR3 nucleotides read TGTGCCAGCAGTCGATCTAGCGGGGGGACATCCTACAATGAGCAGTTCTTC. The genes are TRBV12-3 or TRBV12-4 and TRBJ2-1, with 11 positions matching TRBD2. With 5 bases clipped from V and 1 base from J, the junction kept 7 bases outside the gene matches. CDR3 length: 17 amino acids.

In this sample, this clonotype turned up a few times. The CDR3 here is CASSIGSEQYF. In nucleotides, the CDR3 is TGTGCCAGCAGCATTGGTTCCGAGCAGTACTTC. The chain has TRBV5-6 and TRBJ2-7, with no clear D. The germline V gene has CDR1 SGHDT and CDR2 YYEEEE. V lost 4 bases, J lost 6 bases, and 8 bases lay in between. CDR3 length: 11 amino acids.